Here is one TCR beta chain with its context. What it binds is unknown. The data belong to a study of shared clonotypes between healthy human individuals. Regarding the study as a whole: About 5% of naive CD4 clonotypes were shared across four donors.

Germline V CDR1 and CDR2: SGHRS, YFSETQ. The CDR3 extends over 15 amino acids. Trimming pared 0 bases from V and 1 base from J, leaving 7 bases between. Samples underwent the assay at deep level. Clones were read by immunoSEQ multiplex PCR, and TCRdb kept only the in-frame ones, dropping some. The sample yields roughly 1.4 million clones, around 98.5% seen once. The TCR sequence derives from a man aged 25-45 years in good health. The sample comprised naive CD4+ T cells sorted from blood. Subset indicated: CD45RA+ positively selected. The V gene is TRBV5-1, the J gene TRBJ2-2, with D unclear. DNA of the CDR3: TGCGCCAGCAGCTTGGTTCGGAGGAACACCGGGGAGCTGTTTTTT. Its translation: CASSLVRRNTGELFF.